These T cell receptor beta chains were read from a single sample in a study of PD-L1 blockade in urothelial cancer. The repertoire was sequenced with immunoSEQ multiplex PCR; TCRdb's copy has only in-frame clones and lacks some. The sample gives about 95,000 clones, around nine tenths of which show up once; approximately 2% is in the top ten. The sequences come from PBMCs, collected around atezolizumab (anti-PD-L1) treatment. The receptors stem from a man between 60 and 70 years old with urothelial cancer. The CDR3 runs from the conserved cysteine through the conserved F or W. Fields, in order: J gene, D gene, V gene, clone size, CDR3 DNA, CDR3 protein. The D gene is left open where the match is weak. Size values are once, few and many counts, or a class for expanded clones, and some rows have none.

TRBJ2-5,TRBD1,TRBV5-1,.,TGCGCCAGCAGTACCCGCCGGGACAGCCTGCAAGAGACCCAGTACTTC,CASSTRRDSLQETQYF
TRBJ2-5,.,TRBV5-6,.,TGTGCCAGCATATGGGGGCACAGGGAGACGGAGACCCAGTACTTC,CASIWGHRETETQYF
TRBJ2-1,.,TRBV18,.,TGTGCCAGCTCACCCCTCGGGGGTGGCAATGAGCAGTTCTTC,CASSPLGGGNEQFF
TRBJ1-1,.,TRBV7-6,.,TGTGCCAGCAGCTTAGGAGGTTCGACGGCGAACACTGAAGCTTTCTTT,CASSLGGSTANTEAFF
TRBJ2-2,TRBD1,TRBV7-2,once,TGTGCCAGCAGCTCCGGGACAGTACGCGGGGAGCTGTTTTTT,CASSSGTVRGELFF
TRBJ2-2,.,TRBV6-5,.,TGTGCCAGCAACCCGGCGAACACCGGGGAGCTGTTTTTT,CASNPANTGELFF
TRBJ1-2,.,TRBV5-1,.,TGCGCCAGCAACTCCCAGGGTTCTAACTATGGCTACACCTTC,CASNSQGSNYGYTF
TRBJ1-2,TRBD1,TRBV5-1,.,TGCGCCAGCAGCTTGGAAGGACAGGGGGCAGGAGGCTACACCTTC,CASSLEGQGAGGYTF
TRBJ2-7,TRBD1,TRBV18,.,TGTGCCAGCTCACCGGGACAGGGGATTAGAGGCTCCTACGAGCAGTACTTC,CASSPGQGIRGSYEQYF
TRBJ1-3,.,TRBV7-6,.,TGTGCCAGCAGCCTTTCGGGGAACACCATATATTTT,CASSLSGNTIYF
TRBJ2-5,.,TRBV7-6,.,TGTGCCAGCAGCTTAAAAGGGGCGTGGCAGGAGCCTCAAGAGACCCAGTACTTC,CASSLKGAWQEPQETQYF
TRBJ2-7,TRBD1,TRBV27,.,TGTGCCAGCAGTTTAGGGACAGGGAGGCTCTACGAGCAGTACTTC,CASSLGTGRLYEQYF
TRBJ2-1,TRBD2,TRBV5-1,.,TGCGCCAGCAGGACTAGCGGGAGCGGCAATGAGCAGTTCTTC,CASRTSGSGNEQFF
TRBJ2-1,TRBD2,TRBV11-2,.,TGTGCCAGCAGCACGTCGAGCGGGGCGTACAATGAGCAGTTCTTC,CASSTSSGAYNEQFF
TRBJ2-2,.,TRBV5-1,once,TGCGCCAGCAGCTTGGATGGAGGGTTGCGCACCGGGGAGCTGTTTTTT,CASSLDGGLRTGELFF
TRBJ2-1,.,TRBV5-4,once,TGTGCCAGCAGCCGAGGAGGAGGGGCCATTGACATTCTGGGGGAGCAGTTCTTC,CASSRGGGAIDILGEQFF
TRBJ2-2,.,TRBV19,.,TGTGCCAGTATCCGTAGGAGGGACAGTCACACCGGGGAGCTGTTTTTT,CASIRRRDSHTGELFF
TRBJ1-2,TRBD1,TRBV9,.,TGTGCCAGCAGCGCCGGAGGGGACAGAAGCTATGGCTACACCTTC,CASSAGGDRSYGYTF
TRBJ2-3,.,TRBV28,.,TGTGCCAGCGGACAGTTCGACACAGATACGCAGTATTTT,CASGQFDTDTQYF
TRBJ2-7,.,TRBV5-6,.,TGTGCCAGCAGCTTGGGGCTAGCGACCTACGAGCAGTACTTC,CASSLGLATYEQYF
TRBJ2-5,TRBD2,TRBV6-5,.,TGTGCCTCGAGCGGGGCGGGGGAGACCCAGTACTTC,CASSGAGETQYF
TRBJ2-7,TRBD2,TRBV2,.,TGTGCCAGCAGTGAATTTCGTAGCGGGGGGGCCTCTTCCTACGAGCAGTACTTC,CASSEFRSGGASSYEQYF
TRBJ2-2,TRBD2,TRBV11-3,.,TGTGCCAGCAGCTATAGCGGGGGGATCTGGGAGCTGTTTTTT,CASSYSGGIWELFF
TRBJ2-5,.,TRBV5-1,.,TGCGCCAGCAGCTTGGCCTCTCAAGAGACCCAGTACTTC,CASSLASQETQYF
TRBJ1-1,.,TRBV10-1,few,TGCGCCAGCAGTGCCCGGGCTGAAGCTTTCTTT,CASSARAEAFF
TRBJ2-2,TRBD1,TRBV7-7,.,TGTGCCAGCAGCTTAACCGGGACAGCGAACACCGGGGAGCTGTTTTTT,CASSLTGTANTGELFF
TRBJ1-5,.,TRBV28,.,TGTGCCAGCAGTTTCGAGGGCCAGCCCCAGCATTTT,CASSFEGQPQHF
TRBJ2-2,TRBD1,TRBV11-3,.,TGTGCCAGCAGCGCGGGACAGGGGGCTGGCGGGGAGCTGTTTTTT,CASSAGQGAGGELFF
TRBJ2-5,TRBD1,TRBV5-1,.,TGCGCCAGCTTCCCGGGGCAGGGGGCACAGGAGACCCAGTACTTC,CASFPGQGAQETQYF
TRBJ2-3,.,TRBV11-3,.,TGTGCCAGCAGCTTAGCCTGGGAGTCCTCTCCCACAGATACGCAGTATTTT,CASSLAWESSPTDTQYF
TRBJ1-5,.,TRBV28,.,TGTGCCAGCAGGAGCCCGGGGGGGGAAAATCAGCCCCAGCATTTT,CASRSPGGENQPQHF
TRBJ2-2,.,TRBV28,.,TGTGCCAGCAAGCCGGGGGTCACCGGGGAGCTGTTTTTT,CASKPGVTGELFF
TRBJ1-5,.,TRBV15,.,TGTGCCACCAGCGTAGGGGATAGCAATCAGCCCCAGCATTTT,CATSVGDSNQPQHF
TRBJ2-7,.,TRBV29-1,.,TGCAGCGTTGAAGCCCCGGGAGACAGGGGACTAGAGCAGTACTTC,CSVEAPGDRGLEQYF
TRBJ1-1,.,TRBV15,.,TGTGCCACCAGCAGACAGGAACTGACTGAAGCTTTCTTT,CATSRQELTEAFF
TRBJ2-7,.,TRBV6-5,once,TGTGCCGCCACTCCAGGGGCTTCCTACGAGCAGTACTTC,CAATPGASYEQYF
TRBJ1-5,.,TRBV6-5,.,TGTGCCAGCAGTTACTCGGCATGGCAGCCCCAGCATTTT,CASSYSAWQPQHF
TRBJ1-4,.,TRBV5-1,.,TGCGCCAGCAGCCTCGGACAGATTAATGAAAAACTGTTTTTT,CASSLGQINEKLFF
TRBJ2-5,TRBD1,TRBV5-1,.,TGCGCCAGCACCCCCGGGACAGGGGTTCCCGAAGAGACCCAGTACTTC,CASTPGTGVPEETQYF